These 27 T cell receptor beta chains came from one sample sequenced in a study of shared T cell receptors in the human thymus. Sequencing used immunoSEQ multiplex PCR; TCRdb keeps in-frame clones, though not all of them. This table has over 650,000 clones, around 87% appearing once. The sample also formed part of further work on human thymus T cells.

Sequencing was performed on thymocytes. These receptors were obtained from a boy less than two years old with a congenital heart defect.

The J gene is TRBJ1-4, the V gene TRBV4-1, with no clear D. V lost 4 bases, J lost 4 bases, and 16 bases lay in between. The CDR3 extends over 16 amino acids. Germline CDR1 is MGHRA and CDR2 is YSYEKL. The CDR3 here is CASSPLNTNINEKLFF. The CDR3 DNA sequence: TGCGCCAGCAGCCCGTTAAACACGAACATTAATGAAAAACTGTTTTTT.

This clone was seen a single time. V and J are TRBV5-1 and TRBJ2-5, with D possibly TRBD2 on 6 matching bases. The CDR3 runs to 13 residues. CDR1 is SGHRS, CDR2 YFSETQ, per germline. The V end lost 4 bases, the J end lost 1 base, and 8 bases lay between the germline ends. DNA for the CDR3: TGCGCCAGCAGCCGTAGCGGCCAAGAGACCCAGTACTTC. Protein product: CASSRSGQETQYF. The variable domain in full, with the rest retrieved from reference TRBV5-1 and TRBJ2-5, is KAGVTQTPRYLIKTRGQQVTLSCSPISGHRSVSWYQQTPGQGLQFLFEYFSETQRNKGNFPGRFSGRQFSNSRSEMNVSTLELGDSALYLCASSRSGQETQYFGPGTRLLVL.

The CDR3 is CAWSPINPTAPYQPQHF. CDR3 in DNA: TGTGCCTGGAGCCCAATAAACCCGACAGCCCCTTATCAGCCCCAGCATTTT. The genes are TRBV30 and TRBJ1-5, with D possibly matching TRBD1 (5 bases). The CDR3 totals 17 residues. Germline CDR1 and CDR2: GTSNPN and SVGIG (reference sequence). V was pared by 3 bases and J by 5 bases, with 23 bases between.

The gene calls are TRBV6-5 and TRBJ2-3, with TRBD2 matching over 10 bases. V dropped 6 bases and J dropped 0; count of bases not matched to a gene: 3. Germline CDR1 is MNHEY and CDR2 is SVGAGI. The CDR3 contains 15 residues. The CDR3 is CASRGLASSTDTQYF. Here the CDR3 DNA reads TGTGCCAGCAGGGGACTAGCGTCTAGCACAGATACGCAGTATTTT.

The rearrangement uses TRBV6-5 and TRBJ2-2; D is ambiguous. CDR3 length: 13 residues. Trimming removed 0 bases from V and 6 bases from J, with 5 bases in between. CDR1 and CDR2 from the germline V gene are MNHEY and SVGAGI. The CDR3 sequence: CASSYSYSGELFF. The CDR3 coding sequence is TGTGCCAGCAGTTACTCCTATTCCGGGGAGCTGTTTTTT.

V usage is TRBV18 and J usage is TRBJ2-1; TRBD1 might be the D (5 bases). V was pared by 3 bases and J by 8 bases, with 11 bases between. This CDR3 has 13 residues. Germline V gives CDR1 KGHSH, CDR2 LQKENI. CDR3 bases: TGTGCCAGCTCACCTCGACAGCGCGATGAGCAGTTCTTC. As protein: CASSPRQRDEQFF. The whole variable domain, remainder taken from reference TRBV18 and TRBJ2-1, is NAGVMQNPRHLVRRRGQEARLRCSPMKGHSHVYWYRQLPEEGLKFMVYLQKENIIDESGMPKERFSAEFPKEGPSILRIQQVVRGDSAAYFCASSPRQRDEQFFGPGTRLTVL.

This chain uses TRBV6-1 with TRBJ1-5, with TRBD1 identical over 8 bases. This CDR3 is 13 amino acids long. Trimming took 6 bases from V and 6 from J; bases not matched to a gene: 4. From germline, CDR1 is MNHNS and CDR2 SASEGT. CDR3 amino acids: CASRKQGGQPQHF. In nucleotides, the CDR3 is TGTGCCAGCAGGAAACAGGGGGGTCAGCCCCAGCATTTT.

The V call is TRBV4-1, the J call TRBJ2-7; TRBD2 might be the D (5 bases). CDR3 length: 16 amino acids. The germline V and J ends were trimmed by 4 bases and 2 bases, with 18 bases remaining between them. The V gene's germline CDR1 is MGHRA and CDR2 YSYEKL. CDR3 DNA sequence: TGCGCCAGCAGCCCACGTAACTGGGCGGGCACCTACGAGCAGTACTTC. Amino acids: CASSPRNWAGTYEQYF.

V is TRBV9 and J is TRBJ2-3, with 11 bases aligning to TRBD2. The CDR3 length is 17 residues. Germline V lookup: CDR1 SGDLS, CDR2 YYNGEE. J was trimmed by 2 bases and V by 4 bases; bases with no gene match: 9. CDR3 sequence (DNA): TGTGCCAGCAGCTCCACCGGGACTAGCGGCCTCACAGATACGCAGTATTTT. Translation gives CASSSTGTSGLTDTQYF.

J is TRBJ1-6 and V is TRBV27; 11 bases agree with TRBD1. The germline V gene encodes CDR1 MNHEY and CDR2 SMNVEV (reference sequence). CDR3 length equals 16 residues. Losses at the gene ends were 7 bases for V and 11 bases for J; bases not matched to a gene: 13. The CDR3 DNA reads TGTGCCAGCATGAGGGTAGCGGGACAGGGGGGTCCACCCCTCCACTTT. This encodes CASMRVAGQGGPPLHF.

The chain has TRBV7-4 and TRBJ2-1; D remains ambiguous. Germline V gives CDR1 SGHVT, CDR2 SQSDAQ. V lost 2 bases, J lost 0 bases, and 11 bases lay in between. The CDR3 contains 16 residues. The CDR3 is CASSLYSGDSYNEQFF. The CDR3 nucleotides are TGTGCCAGCAGCTTATATTCCGGAGACTCCTACAATGAGCAGTTCTTC.

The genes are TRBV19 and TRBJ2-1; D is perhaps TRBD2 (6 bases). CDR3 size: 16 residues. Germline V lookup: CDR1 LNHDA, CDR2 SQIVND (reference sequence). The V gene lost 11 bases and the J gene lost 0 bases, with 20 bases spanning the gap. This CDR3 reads CAGIRDFRPSYNEQFF. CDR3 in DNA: TGTGCCGGAATCCGGGACTTTCGCCCCTCCTACAATGAGCAGTTCTTC. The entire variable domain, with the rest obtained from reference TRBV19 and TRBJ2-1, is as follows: DGGITQSPKYLFRKEGQNVTLSCEQNLNHDAMYWYRQDPGQGLRLIYYSQIVNDFQKGDIAEGYSVSREKKESFPLTVTSAQKNPTAFYLCAGIRDFRPSYNEQFFGPGTRLTVL.

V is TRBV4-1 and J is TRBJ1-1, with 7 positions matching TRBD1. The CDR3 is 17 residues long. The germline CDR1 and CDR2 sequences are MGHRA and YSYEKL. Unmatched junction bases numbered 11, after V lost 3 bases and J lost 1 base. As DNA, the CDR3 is TGCGCCAGCAGCCACCGTTCCCCGGGACAGCGGAACACTGAAGCTTTCTTT. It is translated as CASSHRSPGQRNTEAFF.

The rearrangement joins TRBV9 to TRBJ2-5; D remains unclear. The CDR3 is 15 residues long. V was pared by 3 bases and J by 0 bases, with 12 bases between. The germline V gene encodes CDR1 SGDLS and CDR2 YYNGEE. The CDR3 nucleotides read TGTGCCAGCAGCGAAGGTAGCCGCCACCAAGAGACCCAGTACTTC. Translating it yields CASSEGSRHQETQYF.

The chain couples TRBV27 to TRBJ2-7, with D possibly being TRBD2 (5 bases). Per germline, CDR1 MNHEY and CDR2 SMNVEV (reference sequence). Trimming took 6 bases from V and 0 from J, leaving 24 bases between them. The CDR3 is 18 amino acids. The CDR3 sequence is CASRGFTYEGSDSYEQYF. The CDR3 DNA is TGTGCCAGCAGAGGATTTACCTATGAGGGCAGCGACTCCTACGAGCAGTACTTC.

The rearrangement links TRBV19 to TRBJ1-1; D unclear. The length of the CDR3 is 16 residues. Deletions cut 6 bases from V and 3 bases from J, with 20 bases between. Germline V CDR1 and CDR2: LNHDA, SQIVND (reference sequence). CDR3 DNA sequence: TGTGCCAGTAGAGCACGACGACGGAGTCCGGACACTGAAGCTTTCTTT. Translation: CASRARRRSPDTEAFF.

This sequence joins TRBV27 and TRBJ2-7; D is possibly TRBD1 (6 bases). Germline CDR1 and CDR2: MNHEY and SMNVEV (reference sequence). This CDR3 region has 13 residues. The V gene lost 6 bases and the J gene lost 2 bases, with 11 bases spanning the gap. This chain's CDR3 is CASRKQGPYEQYF. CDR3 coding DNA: TGTGCCAGCAGAAAACAGGGCCCCTACGAGCAGTACTTC.

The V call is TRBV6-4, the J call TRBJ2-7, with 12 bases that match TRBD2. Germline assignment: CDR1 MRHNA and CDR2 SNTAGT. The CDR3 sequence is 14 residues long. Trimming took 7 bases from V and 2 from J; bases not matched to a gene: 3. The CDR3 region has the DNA TGTGCCAGCACTCGACTAGCGGGGGCCTACGAGCAGTACTTC. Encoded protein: CASTRLAGAYEQYF.

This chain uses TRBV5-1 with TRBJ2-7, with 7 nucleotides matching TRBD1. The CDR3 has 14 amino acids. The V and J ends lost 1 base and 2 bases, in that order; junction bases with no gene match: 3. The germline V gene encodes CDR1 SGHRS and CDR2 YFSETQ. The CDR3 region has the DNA TGCGCCAGCAGCTTGTGGCAGGGGGCCTACGAGCAGTACTTC. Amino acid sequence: CASSLWQGAYEQYF. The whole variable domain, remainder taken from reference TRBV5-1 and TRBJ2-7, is KAGVTQTPRYLIKTRGQQVTLSCSPISGHRSVSWYQQTPGQGLQFLFEYFSETQRNKGNFPGRFSGRQFSNSRSEMNVSTLELGDSALYLCASSLWQGAYEQYFGPGTRLTVT.

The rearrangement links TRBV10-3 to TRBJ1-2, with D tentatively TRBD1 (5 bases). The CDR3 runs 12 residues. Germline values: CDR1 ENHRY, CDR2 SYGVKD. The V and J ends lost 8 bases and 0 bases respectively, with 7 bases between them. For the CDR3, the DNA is TGTGCCATCCCACAGGCTAACTATGGCTACACCTTC. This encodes CAIPQANYGYTF.

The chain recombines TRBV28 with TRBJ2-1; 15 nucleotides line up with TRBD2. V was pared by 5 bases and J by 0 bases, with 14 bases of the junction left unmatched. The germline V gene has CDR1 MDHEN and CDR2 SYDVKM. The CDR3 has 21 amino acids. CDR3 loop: CASSLTAGTSGRSRSYNEQFF. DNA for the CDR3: TGTGCCAGCAGTCTCACCGCCGGGACTAGCGGGAGGTCCCGCTCCTACAATGAGCAGTTCTTC.

In DNA, the CDR3 is TGCGCCAGCAGCCTTAGGGGCGAGACTAGCGCGGAAGAGACCCAGTACTTC. Encoded protein: CASSLRGETSAEETQYF. This chain uses TRBV4-3 with TRBJ2-5; 8 bases map to TRBD2. Germline V gene lookup returns CDR1 LGHNA and CDR2 YSLEER. The CDR3 is made up of 17 amino acids. The V segment lost 4 bases and the J segment 3 bases; nucleotides outside the gene matches: 13.

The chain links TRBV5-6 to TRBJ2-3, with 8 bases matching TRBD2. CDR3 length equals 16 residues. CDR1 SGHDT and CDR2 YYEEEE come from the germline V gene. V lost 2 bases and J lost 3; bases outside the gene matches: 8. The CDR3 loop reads CASSFTPLADTDTQYF. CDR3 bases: TGTGCCAGCAGCTTTACACCACTAGCGGATACAGATACGCAGTATTTT.

The CDR3: CTSSQVGSSYNEQFF. The CDR3 DNA follows: TGCACCAGCAGCCAAGTCGGGAGCTCCTACAATGAGCAGTTCTTC. V usage is TRBV1 and J usage is TRBJ2-1; no DNA check was done on the table's D call, TRBD2. TRBV1 is a pseudogene locus. The CDR3 runs to 15 residues.

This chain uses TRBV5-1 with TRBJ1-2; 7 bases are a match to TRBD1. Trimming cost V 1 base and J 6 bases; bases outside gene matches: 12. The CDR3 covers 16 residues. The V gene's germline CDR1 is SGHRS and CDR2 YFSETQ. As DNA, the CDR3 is TGCGCCAGCAGCTTGCCACAGGAAGGGGGCGTCCATGGCTACACCTTC. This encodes CASSLPQEGGVHGYTF.

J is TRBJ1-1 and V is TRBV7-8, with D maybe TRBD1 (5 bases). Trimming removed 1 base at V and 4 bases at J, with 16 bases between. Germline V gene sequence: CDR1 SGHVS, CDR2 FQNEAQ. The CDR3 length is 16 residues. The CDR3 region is CASSLEGPGESTEAFF. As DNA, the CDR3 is TGTGCCAGCAGCTTAGAGGGGCCCGGAGAGTCCACTGAAGCTTTCTTT.

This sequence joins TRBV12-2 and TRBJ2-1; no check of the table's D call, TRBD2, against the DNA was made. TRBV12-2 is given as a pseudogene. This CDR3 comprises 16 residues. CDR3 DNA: TGTGCAAGTCGCATTTCAAAAGCGGGAGAAGTGAATGAGCAGTTCTTC. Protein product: CASRISKAGEVNEQFF.